The 31 T cell receptor beta chains below come from one sample, sequenced in a study of cytomegalovirus exposure and HLA in healthy donors. Researchers ran the PCR with 60 Vbeta and 13 Jbeta primers. TCRdb keeps only in-frame clones here, not all; method: immunoSEQ multiplex PCR. The repertoire includes 200,000 or so clones, 70% to 90% of them detected once, and roughly 2% sits in the top ten. What was sequenced was PBMCs. Every receptor here comes from a woman aged 18-35 years in good health and CMV-seropositive.

This sequence joins TRBV28 and TRBJ1-6, with 12 nucleotides matching TRBD1. Germline-derived CDR1 and CDR2 are MDHEN and SYDVKM. The junction had 6 bases not matched to a gene; V was cut back by 5 bases and J by 7 bases. CDR3 length equals 16 residues. The CDR3: CASSPLGTGGNSPLHF. CDR3 bases: TGTGCCAGCAGTCCCCTGGGGACAGGGGGCAATTCACCCCTCCACTTT. Full variable domain (outside the CDR3, taken from reference TRBV28 and TRBJ1-6): DVKVTQSSRYLVKRTGEKVFLECVQDMDHENMFWYRQDPGLGLRLIYFSYDVKMKEKGDIPEGYSVSREKKERFSLILESASTNQTSMYLCASSPLGTGGNSPLHFGNGTRLTVT.

This sequence joins TRBV5-4 and TRBJ1-1; D is unresolved. V was cut by 2 bases and J by 9 bases, with 11 bases left in between. The CDR3 covers 12 residues. Germline V gene lookup returns CDR1 SGHNT and CDR2 YYREEE (reference sequence). The CDR3 region is CASSLSGMKAFF. In DNA, the CDR3 is TGTGCCAGCAGCTTAAGCGGTATGAAAGCTTTCTTT. The variable domain in full, with the rest retrieved from reference TRBV5-4 and TRBJ1-1, is ETGVTQSPTHLIKTRGQQVTLRCSSQSGHNTVSWYQQALGQGPQFIFQYYREEENGRGNFPPRFSGLQFPNYSSELNVNALELDDSALYLCASSLSGMKAFFGQGTRLTVV.

The sample holds a few counts of this clone. V gene TRBV16 combines with J gene TRBJ1-1, with D hard to call. The CDR3 extends over 14 amino acids. The V gene's germline CDR1 is KGHSY and CDR2 FQNENV. V was cut by 0 bases and J by 5 bases, with 10 bases left in between. This CDR3 reads CASSQSPGGTEAFF. In DNA form, the CDR3 reads TGTGCCAGCAGCCAATCGCCCGGAGGGACTGAAGCTTTCTTT.

This chain joins TRBV10-3 and TRBJ1-3, with TRBD1 matching 7 bases. This CDR3 spans 14 amino acids. Looked up from germline, CDR1 is ENHRY and CDR2 is SYGVKD. V lost 2 bases to trimming and J lost 2 bases; unmatched junction nucleotides: 0. The CDR3 DNA reads as TGTGCCATCAGTGAGCAGGGGGCTGGAAACACCATATATTTT. Its protein is CAISEQGAGNTIYF.

The chain joins TRBV5-1 to TRBJ2-3, with TRBD2 as a possible D gene (6 bases). V lost 3 bases and J lost 6, with 17 bases in between. Germline V gene lookup returns CDR1 SGHRS and CDR2 YFSETQ. This CDR3 is 15 amino acids long. CDR3 sequence: CASSSGTAEGDTQYF. The CDR3 DNA sequence: TGCGCCAGCAGCTCGGGGACTGCGGAGGGGGATACGCAGTATTTT.

The rearrangement uses TRBV7-9 and TRBJ2-3; D is perhaps TRBD1 (6 bases). V was pared by 6 bases and J by 0 bases, with 13 bases between. Germline assignment: CDR1 SEHNR and CDR2 FQNEAQ (reference sequence). The CDR3 length is 15 residues. The CDR3 nucleotides read TGTGCCAGCAGGACACAGGGTGGAAGCACAGATACGCAGTATTTT. It specifies CASRTQGGSTDTQYF.

The chain couples TRBV19 to TRBJ2-2; TRBD1 agrees at 9 bases. This CDR3 has 16 residues. The germline CDR1 and CDR2 sequences are LNHDA and SQIVND (reference sequence). V trimming: 10 bases; J trimming: 5 bases; junction bases outside the gene matches: 14. The CDR3 sequence is CATSVGTGIWTGELFF. In nucleotides, the CDR3 is TGTGCCACCAGCGTCGGGACAGGGATTTGGACCGGGGAGCTGTTTTTT.

V is TRBV27 and J is TRBJ2-3; maybe TRBD2 (5 bases). The CDR3 covers 16 residues. V was clipped by 5 bases and J by 6 bases, with 21 bases between them. Germline V gene data show CDR1 as MNHEY and CDR2 as SMNVEV (reference sequence). The CDR3 sequence: CASSRGSRPRSDTQYF. The CDR3 coding sequence is TGTGCCAGCAGTCGGGGAAGCAGGCCGAGATCCGATACGCAGTATTTT.

The J gene is TRBJ2-2, the V gene TRBV6-1; 8 nucleotides match TRBD1. After removal of 7 bases from V and 4 bases from J, the junction contained 8 bases not matched to a gene. The CDR3 loop spans 15 amino acids. CDR1 is MNHNS, CDR2 SASEGT, per germline. The CDR3 is CASNSQGAGTGELFF. The CDR3 region has the DNA TGTGCCAGCAACTCGCAGGGGGCGGGCACCGGGGAGCTGTTTTTT.

CDR3 DNA: TGTGCCACCAGCAGAGATGTAGGACAGAACACTGAAGCTTTCTTT. Amino acids: CATSRDVGQNTEAFF. The V call is TRBV15, the J call TRBJ1-1, with a possible D match to TRBD1 (5 bases). V gave up 0 bases and J gave up 1 base, with 9 bases separating them. The germline V gene encodes CDR1 LNHNV and CDR2 YYDKDF (reference sequence). This CDR3 region has 15 residues.

This clone was seen only a few times. The V call is TRBV6-4, the J call TRBJ2-3; 7 bases fit TRBD1. The V gene end was trimmed by 0 bases and the J gene end by 4 bases; junction bases not matched to a gene: 4. This CDR3 contains 15 residues. CDR1 and CDR2 from the germline V gene are MRHNA and SNTAGT. In DNA, the CDR3 is TGTGCCAGCAGTGACTCCGACAGGGCCGCAGATACGCAGTATTTT. Its protein product is CASSDSDRAADTQYF.

As concerns this clone: This sample includes further DNA sequences coding for the same CDR3. The gene calls are TRBV9 and TRBJ1-5; 11 bases agree with TRBD1. V lost 3 bases, J lost 5 bases, and 1 base stayed unmatched. The CDR3 has 14 residues. CDR1 SGDLS and CDR2 YYNGEE come from the germline V gene. The DNA for the CDR3 is TGTGCCAGCAGCGGGACAGGGGGCGATCAGCCCCAGCATTTT. Amino acids: CASSGTGGDQPQHF.

The chain is built from TRBV6-1 and TRBJ2-7; maybe TRBD2 (6 bases). Germline-derived CDR1 and CDR2 are MNHNS and SASEGT. Between the trimmed V and J ends, which lost 4 bases and 2 bases, there was a span of 12 bases. The CDR3 extends over 14 amino acids. The CDR3 DNA sequence: TGTGCCAGCAGTGTTAGCGGCGCAACCTACGAGCAGTACTTC. This sequence encodes CASSVSGATYEQYF.

The CDR3 coding sequence is TGTGCCAGCAGTTACCTAGCGGGGGGCCTAGATACGCAGTATTTT. Amino acid sequence: CASSYLAGGLDTQYF. This sequence joins TRBV6-6 and TRBJ2-3; 11 bases agree with TRBD2. The CDR3 runs 15 residues. Germline V gene sequence: CDR1 MNHNY, CDR2 SVGAGI (reference sequence). V lost 2 bases, J lost 5 bases, and 3 bases stayed unmatched.

This clone has just a few counts. This rearrangement joins TRBV5-6 to TRBJ1-2, with D tentatively TRBD1 (6 bases). The germline V and J ends were trimmed by 5 bases and 7 bases, with 21 bases remaining between them. CDR3 length: 15 residues. Germline assignment: CDR1 SGHDT and CDR2 YYEEEE. The CDR3 nucleotides are TGTGCCAGCAGTGTGTATGCGGGGGCTACTTTTGGCTACACCTTC. This sequence encodes CASSVYAGATFGYTF.

The V and J genes are TRBV5-1 and TRBJ2-7; D remains ambiguous. Germline CDR1 SGHRS, CDR2 YFSETQ. The CDR3 spans 11 residues. Trimming left V 3 bases short and J 2 bases short, with 3 bases between. The DNA for the CDR3 is TGCGCCAGCAGCTCTACCTACGAGCAGTACTTC. The encoded protein is CASSSTYEQYF.

V and J are TRBV5-1 and TRBJ2-6; no firm D call. From germline, CDR1 is SGHRS and CDR2 YFSETQ. The CDR3 extends over 14 amino acids. Trimming cost V 2 bases and J 0 bases, with 3 bases left between them. The CDR3 is CASSLASGANVLTF. The CDR3 DNA sequence: TGCGCCAGCAGCTTAGCCTCTGGGGCCAACGTCCTGACTTTC.

The chain uses TRBV2 and TRBJ2-5, with TRBD1 as a possible D gene (5 bases). Germline V CDR1 and CDR2: SNHLY, FYNNEI. The CDR3 is 13 amino acids. Trimming pared 8 bases from V and 3 bases from J, leaving 13 bases between. The CDR3 bases are TGTGCCAGCCTACTCGACAGCAAAGAGACCCAGTACTTC. Translation: CASLLDSKETQYF. Together with reference TRBV2 and TRBJ2-5, the CDR3 gives the full variable domain: EPEVTQTPSHQVTQMGQEVILRCVPISNHLYFYWYRQILGQKVEFLVSFYNNEISEKSEIFDDQFSVERPDGSNFTLKIRSTKLEDSAMYFCASLLDSKETQYFGPGTRLLVL.

The V call is TRBV7-2, the J call TRBJ1-1; no firm D call. The germline CDR1 and CDR2 sequences are SGHTA and FQGNSA. Trimming pared 1 base from V and 3 bases from J, leaving 9 bases between. CDR3 size: 14 residues. The CDR3 coding sequence is TGTGCCAGCAGCTTAGGACACACAGACACTGAAGCTTTCTTT. Protein: CASSLGHTDTEAFF.

This sequence joins TRBV5-1 and TRBJ2-6, with D perhaps matching TRBD1 (6 bases). The V gene lost 4 bases and the J gene lost 3 bases, with 11 bases spanning the gap. The V gene's germline CDR1 is SGHRS and CDR2 YFSETQ. The CDR3 has 15 residues. CDR3 sequence reads: CASSEGHLGANVLTF. The CDR3 DNA reads TGCGCCAGCAGCGAGGGACACCTTGGGGCCAACGTCCTGACTTTC. Using reference TRBV5-1 and TRBJ2-6 for the parts outside the CDR3, the full variable domain is KAGVTQTPRYLIKTRGQQVTLSCSPISGHRSVSWYQQTPGQGLQFLFEYFSETQRNKGNFPGRFSGRQFSNSRSEMNVSTLELGDSALYLCASSEGHLGANVLTFGAGSRLTVL.

The chain has TRBV7-9 and TRBJ2-1, with D hard to call. The CDR3 is 15 residues long. Per the germline V gene, CDR1 is SEHNR and CDR2 is FQNEAQ (reference sequence). Trimming removed 2 bases from V and 1 base from J, with 9 bases in between. CDR3 region: CASSLTTASYNEQFF. CDR3 nucleotide sequence: TGTGCCAGCAGCTTAACGACTGCTTCCTACAATGAGCAGTTCTTC.

The CDR3: CASSPRGFGGTGELFF. The CDR3 DNA is TGTGCCAGCAGCCCGAGGGGCTTCGGGGGCACCGGGGAGCTGTTTTTT. The V and J genes are TRBV7-6 and TRBJ2-2; tentatively, D is TRBD2 (6 bases). Germline-derived CDR1 and CDR2 are SGHVS and FNYEAQ. This CDR3 is 16 amino acids long. V was cut by 5 bases and J by 4 bases, with 17 bases left in between.

The CDR3 nucleotides read TGTGCCAGCAGCTTACTAGCGGGGGGGCCGATTGAGACCCAGTACTTC. As protein: CASSLLAGGPIETQYF. The chain carries TRBV7-8 and TRBJ2-5; the match to TRBD2 covers 12 bases. Germline CDR1 and CDR2: SGHVS and FQNEAQ. The CDR3 totals 16 residues. J gave up 5 bases and V 2 bases, and 6 bases lay outside the gene matches.

The chain is built from TRBV5-1 and TRBJ2-7; possibly TRBD1 for D (6 bases). V was shortened by 4 bases and J by 2 bases, with 10 bases between the two germline ends. Per the germline V gene, CDR1 is SGHRS and CDR2 is YFSETQ. This CDR3 comprises 13 residues. This CDR3 reads CASSPTGTYEQYF. For the CDR3, the DNA is TGCGCCAGCAGCCCCACAGGGACCTACGAGCAGTACTTC.

The chain uses TRBV6-5 and TRBJ1-2, with 8 bases identical to TRBD1. Germline trimming cut 7 bases from V and 7 bases from J; bases unmatched to any gene: 11. CDR3 length: 14 amino acids. Germline assignment: CDR1 MNHEY and CDR2 SVGAGI. CDR3 DNA sequence: TGTGCCAGCATTCTCACCCAGGGGGCGTCTGGCTACACCTTC. It encodes CASILTQGASGYTF.

The chain has TRBV6-5 and TRBJ2-3; a possible D gene is TRBD2 (5 bases). The germline gives CDR1 MNHEY, CDR2 SVGAGI. This CDR3 has 15 amino acids. The V end lost 2 bases, the J end lost 4 bases, and 13 bases lay between the germline ends. The DNA for the CDR3 is TGTGCCAGCAGTTACCTCAGCGGTGAGGCAGATACGCAGTATTTT. Amino acids: CASSYLSGEADTQYF.

This chain uses TRBV7-9 with TRBJ2-1; 7 bases agree with TRBD1. Germline V gives CDR1 SEHNR, CDR2 FQNEAQ (reference sequence). This CDR3 comprises 14 residues. Losses at the gene ends were 5 bases for V and 7 bases for J; bases not matched to a gene: 8. The CDR3 DNA reads TGTGCCAGCAGCCGAGACAGGGTATTGAATGAGCAGTTCTTC. Its translation is CASSRDRVLNEQFF.

The rearrangement uses TRBV5-1 and TRBJ2-7, with D perhaps matching TRBD2 (7 bases). Germline V gene data show CDR1 as SGHRS and CDR2 as YFSETQ. The V end was cut by 4 bases, the J end by 4 bases, with 12 bases between. The CDR3 spans 13 residues. The CDR3 spells CASSKGGEYEQYF. The CDR3 DNA is TGCGCCAGCAGCAAAGGGGGGGAGTACGAGCAGTACTTC.

This clone was seen once. The rearrangement joins TRBV19 to TRBJ2-5; no reliable D call. V dropped 1 base and J dropped 4 bases, with 7 bases sitting between them. The CDR3 loop spans 13 amino acids. Germline V CDR1 and CDR2: LNHDA, SQIVND (reference sequence). CDR3 in amino acids: CASSIVLRETQYF. The CDR3 region has the DNA TGTGCCAGTAGTATAGTACTGCGAGAGACCCAGTACTTC.

This sequence joins TRBV19 and TRBJ2-1, with D uncertain. CDR3 length: 16 residues. V was pared by 4 bases and J by 2 bases, with 15 bases between. The germline CDR1 and CDR2 sequences are LNHDA and SQIVND (reference sequence). The CDR3 coding sequence is TGTGCCAGTAGTAGTCCCTATAGCAGTCCCTACAATGAGCAGTTCTTC. As protein: CASSSPYSSPYNEQFF. Variable domain in full (rest from reference TRBV19 and TRBJ2-1): DGGITQSPKYLFRKEGQNVTLSCEQNLNHDAMYWYRQDPGQGLRLIYYSQIVNDFQKGDIAEGYSVSREKKESFPLTVTSAQKNPTAFYLCASSSPYSSPYNEQFFGPGTRLTVL.

This chain joins TRBV4-2 and TRBJ2-3; D is uncertain. Germline V gives CDR1 LGHNA, CDR2 YNFKEQ. Trimming took off 3 bases at V and 7 bases at J, with 14 bases between the two ends. There are 14 residues in the CDR3. This CDR3 is CASSHESEQNTQYF. In DNA, the CDR3 is TGTGCCAGCAGCCATGAGAGCGAACAAAATACGCAGTATTTT.